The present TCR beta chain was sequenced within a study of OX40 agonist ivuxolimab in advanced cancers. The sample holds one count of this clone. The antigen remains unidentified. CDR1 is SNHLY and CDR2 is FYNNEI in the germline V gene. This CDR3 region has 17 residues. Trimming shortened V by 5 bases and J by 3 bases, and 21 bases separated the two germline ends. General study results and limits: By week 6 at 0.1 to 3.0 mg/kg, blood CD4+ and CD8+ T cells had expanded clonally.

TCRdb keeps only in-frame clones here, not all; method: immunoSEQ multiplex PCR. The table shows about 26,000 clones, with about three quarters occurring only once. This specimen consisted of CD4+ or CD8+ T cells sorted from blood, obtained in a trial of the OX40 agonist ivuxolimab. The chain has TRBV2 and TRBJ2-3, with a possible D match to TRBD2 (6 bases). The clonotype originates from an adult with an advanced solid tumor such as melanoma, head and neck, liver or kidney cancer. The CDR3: CASSPLGLQRATDTQYF. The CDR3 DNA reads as TGTGCCAGCAGTCCCCTGGGCCTTCAGCGGGCAACAGATACGCAGTATTTT.